This TCR beta chain is drawn from a study of blood T cell repertoires in COVID-19. On the study more broadly: Samples taken during acute and convalescent COVID-19 were collected in the United States, Italy and Spain.

The CDR3 totals 11 residues. The germline V gene encodes CDR1 MNHEY and CDR2 SVGAGI. V gave up 4 bases and J gave up 9 bases, with 9 bases separating them. Here immunoSEQ multiplex PCR was the method, and the copy in TCRdb shows in-frame clones only, minus some. The sample carries roughly 250,000 clones, about 80% recorded once. This sequence originates from a woman of 80 years or more with active or convalescent COVID-19. The chain carries TRBV6-5 and TRBJ1-1, with D unclear. The sample consisted of peripheral blood. The CDR3 is CASSWELQAFF. The CDR3 DNA reads TGTGCCAGCAGTTGGGAGCTCCAAGCTTTCTTT.